The clone carrying this T cell receptor beta chain was seen only once. Its specificity is unknown. The V and J ends lost 0 bases and 0 bases respectively, with 15 bases between them. There are 17 residues in the CDR3. Germline CDR1 SGHAT, CDR2 FQNNGV. This record comes from a study of cytomegalovirus exposure and HLA in healthy donors. Findings and caveats of the study: Sequencing likely caused a cluster of highly shared sequence variants. The study labeled roughly 160 TCR beta chains cytomegalovirus-associated.

PCR primers comprised 60 Vbeta and 13 Jbeta primers. Repertoires were generated with immunoSEQ multiplex PCR, while TCRdb's copy carries only in-frame clones and drops some. The table records around 210,000 clones, more than 70% of them present only once. The TCR was taken from a boy younger than 18 in good health and CMV-seronegative. This sequence joins TRBV11-2 and TRBJ2-7, with D maybe TRBD2 (5 bases). The sequenced sample consisted of PBMCs. This CDR3 is CASSLERTRVNSYEQYF. CDR3 bases: TGTGCCAGCAGCTTAGAGCGGACGAGGGTTAACTCCTACGAGCAGTACTTC.